This passage covers 6 T cell receptor beta chains from one sample sequenced in a study of blood T cell repertoires in COVID-19. The protocol was immunoSEQ multiplex PCR, while the TCRdb copy is restricted to in-frame clones and leaves out a portion. The table lists a few hundred thousand clones, about 85% of them singletons. The source material was peripheral blood. The receptors shown here come from a human donor with COVID-19, enrolled during active disease. The donor label of this sample is uncertain.

The chain joins TRBV7-3 to TRBJ1-2; D uncertain. The CDR3 covers 12 residues. Trimming removed 8 bases from V and 4 bases from J, with 11 bases in between. Looked up from germline, CDR1 is SGHTA and CDR2 is FQGTGA. CDR3 sequence (DNA): TGTGCCAGCCGAGGAAGCGCCTATGGCTACACCTTC. This codes for CASRGSAYGYTF.

The V call is TRBV7-6, the J call TRBJ1-1; 9 nucleotides match TRBD1. The CDR3 is made up of 17 amino acids. The ends lost 1 base at V and 5 bases at J; junction bases unmatched: 11. Germline V gene lookup returns CDR1 SGHVS and CDR2 FNYEAQ. The CDR3 here is CASSLGGGTGMVTEAFF. The CDR3, as DNA: TGTGCCAGCAGCTTAGGTGGGGGGACAGGGATGGTTACTGAAGCTTTCTTT.

This clone was seen once. The chain joins TRBV6-5 to TRBJ2-1; D may be TRBD1 (5 bases). The CDR3 totals 11 residues. V lost 6 bases to trimming and J lost 9 bases, with 9 bases between them. Germline V gene lookup returns CDR1 MNHEY and CDR2 SVGAGI. CDR3 amino acids: CASSRQGEQFF. As DNA, the CDR3 is TGTGCCAGCAGCCGCCAGGGTGAGCAGTTCTTC.

The rearrangement uses TRBV5-1 and TRBJ2-1; 9 nucleotides align to TRBD2. CDR3 length equals 16 residues. Germline V CDR1 and CDR2: SGHRS, YFSETQ. V was clipped by 4 bases and J by 2 bases; unmatched bases: 7. The CDR3 is CASSREPSGTYNEQFF. The DNA for the CDR3 is TGCGCCAGCAGCAGGGAGCCTAGCGGGACCTACAATGAGCAGTTCTTC.

The CDR3 DNA is TGTGCCTGGACGACAGGGTTTGAAAAACTGTTTTTT. It yields the protein CAWTTGFEKLFF. J is TRBJ1-4 and V is TRBV30; 7 nucleotides line up with TRBD1. V was pared by 4 bases and J by 7 bases, with 3 bases of the junction left unmatched. From germline, CDR1 is GTSNPN and CDR2 SVGIG (reference sequence). The CDR3 is 12 residues long. Supplemented by reference TRBV30 and TRBJ1-4, the full variable domain reads SQTIHQWPATLVQPVGSPLSLECTVEGTSNPNLYWYRQAAGRGLQLLFYSVGIGQISSEVPQNLSASRPQDRQFILSSKKLLLSDSGFYLCAWTTGFEKLFFGSGTQLSVL.

This clone was seen a single time. The chain recombines TRBV5-1 with TRBJ2-1; D perhaps matches TRBD1 (5 bases). This CDR3 spans 15 amino acids. V shed 0 bases and J shed 0 bases, with 7 bases lying between them. Looked up from germline, CDR1 is SGHRS and CDR2 is YFSETQ. This CDR3 is CASSLATASYNEQFF. CDR3 DNA: TGCGCCAGCAGCTTGGCGACAGCCTCCTACAATGAGCAGTTCTTC.